Presented here are 25 T cell receptor beta chains from one specimen sequenced in a study of T cell repertoires in cytomegalovirus infection. Their recognized antigens are unknown. TCRdb called the reads again in MiXCR, with one record for every CDR3 protein. The data contain some 120,000 distinct CDR3 sequences, 10% of them singletons. Sequenced input: PBMCs, sequenced either directly or after in vitro stimulation (not recorded which). The receptors were sampled from a human donor in good health (CMV status not recorded). Some clones in this sample may be carry-over from other donors' samples.

V usage is TRBV14 and J usage is TRBJ1-1; TRBD1 agrees at 12 bases. Losses at the gene ends were 1 base for V and 9 bases for J; bases not matched to a gene: 3. CDR1 is SGHDN and CDR2 is FVKESK in the germline V gene. The length of the CDR3 is 14 residues. The CDR3 coding sequence is TGTGCCAGCAGCCAAGTTCGGGACAGGGGGCAAGCTTTCTTT. It is translated as CASSQVRDRGQAFF.

This clonotype has a count of ten or more. This chain links TRBV14 with TRBJ2-3; no clear D gene. Germline V gives CDR1 SGHDN, CDR2 FVKESK. V lost 1 base, J lost 5 bases, and 10 bases lay in between. This CDR3 comprises 14 residues. This CDR3 reads CASSQVTRLDTQYF. The CDR3 region has the DNA TGTGCCAGCAGCCAAGTCACTCGCCTAGATACGCAGTATTTT.

This clonotype has at least ten counts. This rearrangement joins TRBV7-8 to TRBJ1-2; possibly TRBD1 for D (6 bases). This CDR3 region has 14 residues. Deletions cut 5 bases from V and 4 bases from J, with 14 bases between. Germline-derived CDR1 and CDR2 are SGHVS and FQNEAQ. The CDR3 DNA reads TGTGCCAGCAGCCACCGGGACACCTCCTATGGCTACACCTTC. Translated, it gives CASSHRDTSYGYTF.

This clonotype showed up many times. The rearrangement uses TRBV5-1 and TRBJ2-1; D gene uncertain. Trimming left V 4 bases short and J 3 bases short, with 14 bases between. From germline, CDR1 is SGHRS and CDR2 YFSETQ. The CDR3 contains 15 residues. The CDR3 coding sequence is TGCGCCAGCAGCCCCTCCCCGGGCCTCTACAATGAGCAGTTCTTC. Its protein product is CASSPSPGLYNEQFF.

This clonotype was recorded a few times. The rearrangement uses TRBV30 and TRBJ1-2, with D perhaps matching TRBD1 (5 bases). This CDR3 is built from 12 residues. Trimming stripped 2 bases from V and 11 bases from J, with 15 bases between. In germline, CDR1 is GTSNPN, CDR2 SVGIG (reference sequence). Here the CDR3 DNA reads TGTGCCTGGAGTCCTGAGACAGCTAAGTACACCTTC. It translates to CAWSPETAKYTF.

The table lists this clonotype with many counts. CDR3: CASSEWIGRDNQPQHF. The CDR3 region has the DNA TGTGCCAGCAGTGAATGGATTGGCAGGGACAATCAGCCCCAGCATTTT. The V gene is TRBV6-1, the J gene TRBJ1-5, with D perhaps matching TRBD1 (5 bases). CDR3 length: 16 amino acids. Trimming cost V 2 bases and J 3 bases, with 14 bases left between them. The germline CDR1 and CDR2 sequences are MNHNS and SASEGT.

This clonotype occurred many times. V usage is TRBV19 and J usage is TRBJ2-2, with TRBD1 matching over 12 bases. The CDR3 loop spans 19 amino acids. The germline V gene encodes CDR1 LNHDA and CDR2 SQIVND (reference sequence). J was trimmed by 2 bases and V by 1 base; bases with no gene match: 8. For the CDR3, the DNA is TGTGCCAGTAGTATAGTCCCCGGGACAGGGGGCTATAACACCGGGGAGCTGTTTTTT. Encoded protein: CASSIVPGTGGYNTGELFF.

This clonotype was recorded many times. V usage is TRBV7-9 and J usage is TRBJ2-4; D might be TRBD2 (5 bases). Germline values: CDR1 SEHNR, CDR2 FQNEAQ (reference sequence). V lost 5 bases and J lost 3, with 11 bases in between. The length of the CDR3 is 14 residues. For the CDR3, the DNA is TGTGCCAGCAGCCCCCCCCGGGGCAAAAACATTCAGTACTTC. Its translation: CASSPPRGKNIQYF.

At least ten counts were recorded for this clonotype. The CDR3 reads CASSHRSGRDEQYF. CDR3 bases: TGCGCCAGCAGCCACAGAAGCGGGAGAGACGAGCAGTACTTC. The chain links TRBV4-1 to TRBJ2-7; the match to TRBD2 covers 8 bases. The trim removed 3 bases at V and 5 bases at J, leaving 6 bases unmatched. The CDR3 totals 14 residues. Looked up from germline, CDR1 is MGHRA and CDR2 is YSYEKL.

This clonotype was recorded at least ten times. V gene TRBV7-2 combines with J gene TRBJ1-6; D might be TRBD1 (6 bases). The germline CDR1 and CDR2 sequences are SGHTA and FQGNSA. The V gene lost 8 bases and the J gene lost 7 bases, with 21 bases spanning the gap. The length of the CDR3 is 16 residues. The CDR3 DNA follows: TGTGCCAGCGGTATTGTCGGCGGGACAACAAATTCACCCCTCCACTTT. It translates to CASGIVGGTTNSPLHF.

This clonotype occurred many times. The rearrangement links TRBV7-8 to TRBJ2-7; D is uncertain. Germline V gene lookup returns CDR1 SGHVS and CDR2 FQNEAQ. The CDR3 loop spans 14 amino acids. V lost 2 bases and J 3 bases, leaving 11 bases between the germline ends. DNA for the CDR3: TGTGCCAGCAGCTTATTCAAGGAGAGCTACGAGCAGTACGTC. This encodes CASSLFKESYEQYV.

There are a few counts of this clonotype. This sequence joins TRBV18 and TRBJ1-1; TRBD1 is a possible D gene (6 bases). Trimming removed 3 bases from V and 7 bases from J, with 15 bases in between. Looked up from germline, CDR1 is KGHSH and CDR2 is LQKENI. The CDR3 extends over 14 amino acids. CDR3 residues: CASSPRQELDEAFF. CDR3 bases: TGTGCCAGCTCACCCCGACAGGAACTCGATGAAGCTTTCTTT. The full variable domain, its missing parts supplied by reference TRBV18 and TRBJ1-1, is NAGVMQNPRHLVRRRGQEARLRCSPMKGHSHVYWYRQLPEEGLKFMVYLQKENIIDESGMPKERFSAEFPKEGPSILRIQQVVRGDSAAYFCASSPRQELDEAFFGQGTRLTVV.

Remarks on this clonotype: This may arise from a read error, as a much more abundant clone is one base away. The chain couples TRBV27 to TRBJ2-1, with D perhaps being TRBD1 or TRBD2 (6 bases each). V was pared by 5 bases and J by 12 bases, with 17 bases between. The CDR3 has 13 residues. In germline, CDR1 is MNHEY, CDR2 SMNVEV (reference sequence). Here the CDR3 reads CASSPPYGGGQFF. For the CDR3, the DNA is TGTGCCAGCAGTCCCCCGTACGGGGGCGGGCAGTTCTTC.

The table lists this clonotype with a few counts. The chain combines TRBV7-2 with TRBJ1-1; 7 bases fit TRBD1. Germline lookup yields CDR1 SGHTA and CDR2 FQGNSA. The junction had 1 base not matched to a gene; V was cut back by 4 bases and J by 2 bases. The CDR3 runs to 13 residues. CDR3 sequence (DNA): TGTGCCAGCAGCTACAGGGGAAACACTGAAGCTTTCTTT. Protein sequence: CASSYRGNTEAFF.

This clonotype was seen ten or more times. The chain has TRBV7-2 and TRBJ2-1, with D hard to call. The V and J ends lost 3 bases and 0 bases respectively, with 6 bases between them. This CDR3 has 14 residues. Germline V gives CDR1 SGHTA, CDR2 FQGNSA. CDR3 DNA: TGTGCCAGCAGCTTTTACTCCTCCTACAATGAGCAGTTCTTC. It yields the protein CASSFYSSYNEQFF.

A few counts support this clonotype. CDR3 sequence reads: CASSYPQGADGYTF. The CDR3 DNA is TGTGCCAGCAGTTACCCCCAGGGGGCGGACGGCTACACCTTC. V is TRBV6-6 and J is TRBJ1-2; TRBD1 agrees at 8 bases. Germline V gives CDR1 MNHNY, CDR2 SVGAGI (reference sequence). The V gene end was trimmed by 2 bases and the J gene end by 8 bases; junction bases not matched to a gene: 7. The CDR3 sequence is 14 residues long.

The chain employs TRBV19 and TRBJ2-7, with D hard to call. CDR1 and CDR2 from the germline V gene are LNHDA and SQIVND (reference sequence). There are 14 residues in the CDR3. The V end was cut by 3 bases, the J end by 1 base, with 10 bases between. CDR3: CASSIPGTSYEQYF. DNA for the CDR3: TGTGCCAGTAGTATCCCCGGAACTTCCTACGAGCAGTACTTC.

This clonotype was counted ten times or more. The V call is TRBV19, the J call TRBJ2-2; 9 positions agree with TRBD1. The V gene end was trimmed by 10 bases and the J gene end by 6 bases; junction bases not matched to a gene: 12. Germline V CDR1 and CDR2: LNHDA, SQIVND (reference sequence). The CDR3 spans 15 residues. The CDR3 DNA is TGTGCCACCACGTCCCGGGACAGGGCGGCCGGGGAGCTGTTTTTT. Its protein is CATTSRDRAAGELFF.

CDR3 sequence reads: CASSYKGDQPQHF. CDR3 sequence (DNA): TGTGCCAGCAGTTACAAGGGAGACCAGCCCCAGCATTTT. The V call is TRBV6-2 or TRBV6-3, the J call TRBJ1-5; no firm D call. Germline assignment: CDR1 MNHEY and CDR2 SVGEGT. The CDR3 covers 13 residues. Trimming shortened V by 2 bases and J by 7 bases, and 9 bases separated the two germline ends.

This clonotype was detected many times. The chain's CDR3 is CASSGGLAGVRGTDTQYF. The DNA of the CDR3 is TGCGCCAGCAGCGGGGGACTAGCGGGAGTACGTGGGACAGATACGCAGTATTTT. The V and J genes are TRBV5-1 and TRBJ2-3; 14 nucleotides align to TRBD2. Germline CDR1 is SGHRS and CDR2 is YFSETQ. This CDR3 is built from 18 residues. J was trimmed by 3 bases and V by 4 bases; bases with no gene match: 10. Full variable domain (outside the CDR3, taken from reference TRBV5-1 and TRBJ2-3): KAGVTQTPRYLIKTRGQQVTLSCSPISGHRSVSWYQQTPGQGLQFLFEYFSETQRNKGNFPGRFSGRQFSNSRSEMNVSTLELGDSALYLCASSGGLAGVRGTDTQYFGPGTRLTVL.

Comments on this clonotype: At one of its ends the junction is not consistent with the germline gene, which may arise from a read error. This chain links TRBV20-1 with TRBJ1-3, with 7 bases that match TRBD1. The CDR3 consists of 13 residues. Germline CDR1 and CDR2: DFQATT and SNEGSKA (reference sequence). CDR3 sequence: CSARDRVVNTIYF. DNA of the CDR3: TGCAGTGCCAGAGACAGGGTGGTCAACACCATATATTTT.

This clonotype showed up many times. The gene calls are TRBV6-2 or TRBV6-3 and TRBJ2-1; 12 bases agree with TRBD2. This CDR3 has 17 amino acids. From germline, CDR1 is MNHEY and CDR2 SVGEGT. The V gene end was trimmed by 5 bases and the J gene end by 6 bases; junction bases not matched to a gene: 11. The CDR3 sequence is CASSLHDTSGRFNEQFF. The CDR3 region has the DNA TGTGCCAGCAGTCTACACGATACTAGCGGGAGGTTCAATGAGCAGTTCTTC.

The CDR3 DNA sequence: TGTGCCAGCAGTGCGTTAGGTTTGGGTAATCAGCCCCAGCATTTT. It translates to CASSALGLGNQPQHF. J is TRBJ1-5 and V is TRBV2, with no clear D. The germline V gene encodes CDR1 SNHLY and CDR2 FYNNEI. V was pared by 4 bases and J by 4 bases, with 14 bases between. The CDR3 extends over 15 amino acids.

This clonotype came up many times. The chain has TRBV11-2 and TRBJ2-1, with D uncertain. V was cut by 7 bases and J by 4 bases, with 5 bases left in between. Germline V CDR1 and CDR2: SGHAT, FQNNGV. The length of the CDR3 is 11 residues. In DNA, the CDR3 is TGTGCCAGCATCCGTTACAATGAGCAGTTCTTC. Its protein product is CASIRYNEQFF.

This clonotype was recorded at least ten times. This sequence joins TRBV7-6 and TRBJ2-7, with D perhaps matching TRBD2 (6 bases). The V gene's germline CDR1 is SGHVS and CDR2 FNYEAQ. The CDR3 is made up of 15 amino acids. V lost 8 bases, J lost 5 bases, and 22 bases lay in between. DNA of the CDR3: TGTGCCAGCTCAGCTGAGGCGGGGAGTAGAAACGAGCAGTACGTC. It codes for CASSAEAGSRNEQYV.